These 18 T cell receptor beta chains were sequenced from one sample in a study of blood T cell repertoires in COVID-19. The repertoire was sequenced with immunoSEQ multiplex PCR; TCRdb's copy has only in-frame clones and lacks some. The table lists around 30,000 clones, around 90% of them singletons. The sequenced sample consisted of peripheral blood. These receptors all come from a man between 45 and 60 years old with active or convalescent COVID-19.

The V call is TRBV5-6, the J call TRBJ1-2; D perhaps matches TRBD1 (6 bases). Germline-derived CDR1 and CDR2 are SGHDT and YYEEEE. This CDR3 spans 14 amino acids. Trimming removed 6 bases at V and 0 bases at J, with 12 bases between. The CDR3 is CASKQGRANYGYTF. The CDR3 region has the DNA TGTGCCAGCAAACAGGGTCGAGCTAACTATGGCTACACCTTC.

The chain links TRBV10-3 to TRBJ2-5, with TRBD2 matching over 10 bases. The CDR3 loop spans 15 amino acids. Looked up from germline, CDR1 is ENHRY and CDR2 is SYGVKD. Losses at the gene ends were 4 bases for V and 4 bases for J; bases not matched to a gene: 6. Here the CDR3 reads CAISGLAGDSETQYF. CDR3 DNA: TGTGCCATCAGTGGTCTAGCGGGAGACTCAGAGACCCAGTACTTC.

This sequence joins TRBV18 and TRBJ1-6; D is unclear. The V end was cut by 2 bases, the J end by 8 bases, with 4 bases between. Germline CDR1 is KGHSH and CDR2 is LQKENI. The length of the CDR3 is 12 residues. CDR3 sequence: CASSPADSPLHF. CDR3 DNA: TGTGCCAGCTCACCAGCGGATTCACCCCTCCACTTT.

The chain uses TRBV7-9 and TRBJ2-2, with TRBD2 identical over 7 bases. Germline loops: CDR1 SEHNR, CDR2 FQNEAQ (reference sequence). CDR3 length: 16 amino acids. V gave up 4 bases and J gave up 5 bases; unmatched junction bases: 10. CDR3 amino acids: CASSSGWEGPTGELFF. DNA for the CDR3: TGTGCCAGCAGCTCAGGTTGGGAGGGCCCGACCGGGGAGCTGTTTTTT. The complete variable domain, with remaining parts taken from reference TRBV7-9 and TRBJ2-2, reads DTGVSQNPRHKITKRGQNVTFRCDPISEHNRLYWYRQTLGQGPEFLTYFQNEAQLEKSRLLSDRFSAERPKGSFSTLEIQRTEQGDSAMYLCASSSGWEGPTGELFFGEGSRLTVL.

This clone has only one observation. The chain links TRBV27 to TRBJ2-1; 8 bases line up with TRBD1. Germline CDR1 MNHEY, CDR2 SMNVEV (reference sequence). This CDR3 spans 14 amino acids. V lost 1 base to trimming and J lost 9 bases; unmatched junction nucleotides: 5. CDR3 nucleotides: TGTGCCAGCAGTTTATTCAGGGGGCAGGGTGAGCAGTTCTTC. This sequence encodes CASSLFRGQGEQFF.

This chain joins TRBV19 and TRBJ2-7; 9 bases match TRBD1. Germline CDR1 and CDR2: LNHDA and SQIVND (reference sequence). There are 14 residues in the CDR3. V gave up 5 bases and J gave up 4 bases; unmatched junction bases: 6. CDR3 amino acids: CASSSGTGRYEQYF. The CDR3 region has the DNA TGTGCCAGTAGTTCCGGGACAGGGAGATACGAGCAGTACTTC.

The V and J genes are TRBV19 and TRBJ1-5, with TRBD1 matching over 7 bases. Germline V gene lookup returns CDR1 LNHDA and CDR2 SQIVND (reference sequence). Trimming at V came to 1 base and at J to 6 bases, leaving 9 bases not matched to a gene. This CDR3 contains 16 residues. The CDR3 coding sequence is TGTGCCAGTAGTATAGGGAGAGGAGGGGGCGGTCAGCCCCAGCATTTT. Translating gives CASSIGRGGGGQPQHF. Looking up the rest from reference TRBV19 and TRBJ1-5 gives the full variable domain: DGGITQSPKYLFRKEGQNVTLSCEQNLNHDAMYWYRQDPGQGLRLIYYSQIVNDFQKGDIAEGYSVSREKKESFPLTVTSAQKNPTAFYLCASSIGRGGGGQPQHFGDGTRLSIL.

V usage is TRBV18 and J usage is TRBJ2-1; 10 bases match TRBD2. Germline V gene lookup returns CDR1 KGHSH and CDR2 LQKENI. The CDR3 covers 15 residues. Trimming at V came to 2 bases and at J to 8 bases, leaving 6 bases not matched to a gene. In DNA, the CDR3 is TGTGCCAGCTCACCAACCGGGACTAGCGTCGATGAGCAGTTCTTC. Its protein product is CASSPTGTSVDEQFF. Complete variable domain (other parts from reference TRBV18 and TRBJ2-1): NAGVMQNPRHLVRRRGQEARLRCSPMKGHSHVYWYRQLPEEGLKFMVYLQKENIIDESGMPKERFSAEFPKEGPSILRIQQVVRGDSAAYFCASSPTGTSVDEQFFGPGTRLTVL.

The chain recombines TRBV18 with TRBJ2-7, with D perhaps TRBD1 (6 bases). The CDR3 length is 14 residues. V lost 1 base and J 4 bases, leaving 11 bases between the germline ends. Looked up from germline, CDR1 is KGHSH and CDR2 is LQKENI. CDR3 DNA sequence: TGTGCCAGCTCACCACGGGGGCTTACTTACGAGCAGTACTTC. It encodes CASSPRGLTYEQYF.

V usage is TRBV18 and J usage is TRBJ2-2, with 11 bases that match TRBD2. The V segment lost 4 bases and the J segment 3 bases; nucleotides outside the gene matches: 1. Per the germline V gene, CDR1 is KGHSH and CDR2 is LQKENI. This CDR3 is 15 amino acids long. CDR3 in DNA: TGTGCCAGCTCACGGGGACTAGCGGACACCGGGGAGCTGTTTTTT. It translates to CASSRGLADTGELFF.

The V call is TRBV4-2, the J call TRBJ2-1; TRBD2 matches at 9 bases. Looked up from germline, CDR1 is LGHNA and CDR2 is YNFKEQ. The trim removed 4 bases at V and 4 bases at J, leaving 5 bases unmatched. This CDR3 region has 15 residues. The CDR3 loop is CASSLQTSGYNEQFF. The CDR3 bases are TGTGCCAGCAGCCTCCAGACTAGCGGTTACAATGAGCAGTTCTTC.

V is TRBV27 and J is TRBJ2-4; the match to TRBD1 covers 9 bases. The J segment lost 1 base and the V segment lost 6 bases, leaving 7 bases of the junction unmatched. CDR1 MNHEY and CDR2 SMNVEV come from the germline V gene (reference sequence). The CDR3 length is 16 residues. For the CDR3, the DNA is TGTGCCAGCAGCCCCGGGACAGGGTTGGCCAAAAACATTCAGTACTTC. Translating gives CASSPGTGLAKNIQYF.

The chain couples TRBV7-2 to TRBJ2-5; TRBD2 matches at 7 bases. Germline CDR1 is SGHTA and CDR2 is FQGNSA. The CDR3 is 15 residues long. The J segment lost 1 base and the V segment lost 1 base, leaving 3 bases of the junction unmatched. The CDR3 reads CASSLGGRAQETQYF. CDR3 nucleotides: TGTGCCAGCAGCTTAGGGGGGAGGGCCCAAGAGACCCAGTACTTC. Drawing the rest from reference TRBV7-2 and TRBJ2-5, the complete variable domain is GAGVSQSPSNKVTEKGKDVELRCDPISGHTALYWYRQSLGQGLEFLIYFQGNSAPDKSGLPSDRFSAERTGGSVSTLTIQRTQQEDSAVYLCASSLGGRAQETQYFGPGTRLLVL.

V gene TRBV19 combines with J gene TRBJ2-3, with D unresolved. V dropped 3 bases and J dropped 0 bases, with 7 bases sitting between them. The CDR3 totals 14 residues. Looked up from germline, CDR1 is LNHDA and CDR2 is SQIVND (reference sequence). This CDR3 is CASSIAPSTDTQYF. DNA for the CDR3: TGTGCCAGTAGTATTGCGCCAAGCACAGATACGCAGTATTTT.

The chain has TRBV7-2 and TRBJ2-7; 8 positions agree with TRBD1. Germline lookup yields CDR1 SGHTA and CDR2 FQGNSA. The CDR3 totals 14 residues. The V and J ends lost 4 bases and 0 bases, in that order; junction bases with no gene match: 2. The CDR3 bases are TGTGCCAGCAGCTCCGGGACAGGCTCCTACGAGCAGTACTTC. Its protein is CASSSGTGSYEQYF.

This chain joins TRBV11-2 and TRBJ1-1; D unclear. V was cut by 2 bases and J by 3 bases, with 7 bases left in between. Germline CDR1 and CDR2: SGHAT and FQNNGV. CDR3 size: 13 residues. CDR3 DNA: TGTGCCAGCAGCTTACAGGAGGACACTGAAGCTTTCTTT. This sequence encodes CASSLQEDTEAFF.

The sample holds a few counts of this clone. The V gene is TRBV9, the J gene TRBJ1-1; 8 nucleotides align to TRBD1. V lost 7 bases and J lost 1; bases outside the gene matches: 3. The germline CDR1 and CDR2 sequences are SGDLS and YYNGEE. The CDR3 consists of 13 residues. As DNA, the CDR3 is TGTGCCAGCGGACAGGGTCCGAACACTGAAGCTTTCTTT. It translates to CASGQGPNTEAFF.

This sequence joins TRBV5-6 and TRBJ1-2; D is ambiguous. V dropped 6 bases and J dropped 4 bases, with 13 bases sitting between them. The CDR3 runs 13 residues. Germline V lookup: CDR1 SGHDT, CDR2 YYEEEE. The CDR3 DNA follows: TGTGCCAGCACCCTACCGGGATCCTATGGCTACACCTTC. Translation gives CASTLPGSYGYTF.